A selection of T cell receptor beta chains follows, all from one sample in a study of T cell changes during pregnancy in multiple sclerosis. Measured with immunoSEQ multiplex PCR; TCRdb has only the in-frame clones, and not every one. The sample shows around 38,000 clones, 92% of them seen only once. This specimen consisted of CD8+ T cells from peripheral blood mononuclear cells, obtained in the third trimester of pregnancy. These receptors were collected from a female donor with multiple sclerosis, enrolled in a pregnancy study. The CDR3 runs from the conserved cysteine through the conserved F or W. A D gene is named only where the DNA matches it firmly. A clone size is listed for some rows: how often the clone was seen (once, few, many), or a class if it is expanded.

d_call,clone_size,j_call,v_call,cdr3_length,cdr3_aa,cdr3_nt
-,-,TRBJ2-1,TRBV5-1,14,CASSLEEGYNEQFF,TGCGCCAGCAGCTTGGAGGAGGGCTACAATGAGCAGTTCTTC
TRBD2,-,TRBJ2-1,TRBV7-2,17,CASSVRRGGSSRDEQFF,TGTGCCAGCAGCGTCCGCCGCGGGGGGTCCTCCCGGGATGAGCAGTTCTTC
-,-,TRBJ1-5,TRBV28,15,CASIDRPAGDQPQHF,TGTGCCAGCATTGACCGGCCGGCGGGCGATCAGCCCCAGCATTTT
-,-,TRBJ2-1,TRBV9,15,CASSGMIQAPGEQFF,TGTGCCAGCAGCGGGATGATACAGGCTCCCGGTGAGCAGTTCTTC
-,-,TRBJ2-5,TRBV15,13,CATSRNSQETQYF,TGTGCCACCAGCAGAAACAGCCAAGAGACCCAGTACTTC
TRBD2,once,TRBJ2-5,TRBV11-3,15,CASSLGLAGGETQYF,TGTGCCAGCAGCCTGGGACTAGCGGGAGGAGAGACCCAGTACTTC
-,-,TRBJ1-6,TRBV16,16,CASSQSADSYNSPLHF,TGTGCCAGCAGCCAATCGGCCGACTCTTATAATTCACCCCTCCACTTT
TRBD2,-,TRBJ2-1,TRBV27,13,CASGLAGYNEQFF,TGTGCCAGTGGACTAGCGGGCTACAATGAGCAGTTCTTC
-,-,TRBJ2-7,TRBV23-1,13,CANAQGSSYEQYF,TGCGCCAATGCACAGGGAAGCTCCTACGAGCAGTACTTC
TRBD1,once,TRBJ1-2,TRBV2,14,CASRPRGWGYGYTF,TGTGCCAGCAGACCCAGGGGGTGGGGATATGGCTACACCTTC
-,-,TRBJ2-1,TRBV28,15,CASSFPRSSYNEQFF,TGTGCCAGCAGTTTTCCGCGGAGCTCCTACAATGAGCAGTTCTTC
TRBD1,-,TRBJ1-2,TRBV14,16,CASSPDRQGWLNGYTF,TGTGCCAGCAGCCCGGACCGACAGGGGTGGTTGAATGGCTACACCTTC
TRBD2,-,TRBJ2-1,TRBV9,16,CASSVGAGELYNEQFF,TGTGCCAGCAGCGTAGGAGCGGGAGAGCTGTACAATGAGCAGTTCTTC
-,-,TRBJ2-2,TRBV29-1,13,CSVGQSNTGELFF,TGCAGCGTTGGACAGTCCAACACCGGGGAGCTGTTTTTT
TRBD2,-,TRBJ2-1,TRBV4-1,17,CASSQRGLAEIYNEQFF,TGCGCCAGCAGCCAACGTGGACTAGCGGAGATCTACAATGAGCAGTTCTTC
TRBD2,-,TRBJ2-1,TRBV29-1,14,CSVVRREGRNEQFF,TGCAGCGTTGTGCGTCGGGAGGGCCGTAATGAGCAGTTCTTC
-,-,TRBJ2-2,TRBV27,15,CASTPGFPWTGELFF,TGTGCCAGCACCCCGGGATTCCCATGGACCGGGGAGCTGTTTTTT
TRBD2,-,TRBJ2-5,TRBV6-5,13,CASSYGLAGVKYF,TGTGCCAGCAGTTACGGGCTAGCGGGAGTGAAGTACTTC
TRBD2,-,TRBJ2-7,TRBV11-2,15,CASSELAGVVYEQYF,TGTGCCAGCAGCGAACTAGCGGGAGTAGTCTACGAGCAGTACTTC
TRBD1,-,TRBJ1-3,TRBV4-3,16,CASSHRTGEAGNTIYF,TGCGCCAGCAGCCACCGGACAGGAGAAGCTGGAAACACCATATATTTT
TRBD1,-,TRBJ2-7,TRBV7-9,15,CASSLTGTADYEQYF,TGTGCCAGCAGCCTCACCGGGACAGCCGACTACGAGCAGTACTTC
-,-,TRBJ2-7,TRBV19,15,CASSMFSGKAYEQYF,TGTGCCAGTAGTATGTTTTCGGGAAAAGCCTACGAGCAGTACTTC
-,-,TRBJ2-6,TRBV28,14,CASTETPGANVLTF,TGTGCCAGCACCGAAACACCCGGGGCCAACGTCCTGACTTTC
-,-,TRBJ1-2,TRBV9,12,CASSQTDYGYTF,TGTGCCAGCAGCCAGACAGATTATGGCTACACCTTC
-,-,TRBJ2-1,TRBV5-6,13,CASSQGDHNEQFF,TGTGCCAGCAGCCAGGGCGATCATAATGAGCAGTTCTTC
-,-,TRBJ2-7,TRBV4-1,13,CASSREGRNEQYF,TGCGCCAGCAGCCGTGAGGGAAGAAACGAGCAGTACTTC
-,-,TRBJ2-7,TRBV19,15,CASSISRENPYEQYF,TGTGCCAGTAGTATCTCCCGGGAGAACCCCTACGAGCAGTACTTC
TRBD2,-,TRBJ2-1,TRBV7-9,14,CASSLTGLQREEFF,TGTGCCAGCAGCTTAACAGGACTACAGCGGGAGGAGTTCTTC
-,-,TRBJ2-5,TRBV6-6,13,CASNHLRQETQYF,TGTGCCAGCAACCACCTGAGACAAGAGACCCAGTACTTC
TRBD1,-,TRBJ2-7,TRBV5-1,14,CASSPMDRAYEQYF,TGCGCCAGCAGCCCCATGGACAGGGCCTACGAGCAGTACTTC
TRBD1,-,TRBJ2-7,TRBV27,13,CATADRGTYEQYF,TGTGCCACTGCGGACAGGGGCACCTACGAGCAGTACTTC
TRBD2,-,TRBJ2-1,TRBV2,11,CASSDSGRQFF,TGTGCCAGCAGTGATAGCGGGAGGCAGTTCTTC
-,-,TRBJ2-2,TRBV30,15,CAPKDRDSNTGELFF,TGTGCCCCCAAGGATCGGGATTCGAACACCGGGGAGCTGTTTTTT
-,once,TRBJ2-3,TRBV7-9,17,CASSLGIFGEGKDTQYF,TGTGCCAGCAGCTTAGGGATTTTCGGTGAGGGCAAGGATACGCAGTATTTT
-,-,TRBJ1-1,TRBV4-3,16,CASSQRSYQGNTEAFF,TGCGCCAGCAGCCAAAGGAGCTACCAGGGTAACACTGAAGCTTTCTTT
TRBD2,-,TRBJ2-1,TRBV5-1,16,CASSLFASGSPDEQFF,TGCGCCAGCAGCTTGTTTGCTAGCGGGAGTCCGGATGAGCAGTTCTTC
-,-,TRBJ2-1,TRBV2,15,CASSEASVSYNEQFF,TGTGCCAGCAGTGAAGCTAGCGTCTCCTACAATGAGCAGTTCTTC
-,-,TRBJ1-5,TRBV7-9,13,CASSPGVNQPQHF,TGTGCCAGCAGCCCCGGGGTGAATCAGCCCCAGCATTTT
TRBD1,-,TRBJ2-3,TRBV29-1,13,CSVVGGKGDTQYF,TGCAGCGTGGTAGGGGGCAAGGGAGATACGCAGTATTTT
-,-,TRBJ2-1,TRBV5-4,16,CASSLDPRGRYNEQFF,TGTGCCAGCAGCTTGGACCCCAGGGGACGATACAATGAGCAGTTCTTC
TRBD1,-,TRBJ2-7,TRBV27,16,CASSLFPDRASYEQYF,TGTGCCAGCAGTTTATTCCCGGACAGGGCATCCTACGAGCAGTACTTC
-,-,TRBJ1-4,TRBV6-1,15,CASSETTGSNEKLFF,TGTGCCAGCAGTGAAACAACAGGGTCCAATGAAAAACTGTTTTTT
TRBD2,-,TRBJ2-3,TRBV27,16,CASSTYSGSGADTQYF,TGTGCCAGCAGTACTTATAGCGGGAGTGGGGCAGATACGCAGTATTTT
-,-,TRBJ1-2,TRBV7-6,13,CASSLIPGDGYTF,TGTGCCAGCAGCTTAATCCCAGGGGACGGCTACACCTTC
TRBD1,few,TRBJ2-5,TRBV19,15,CASSIGWTGQETQYF,TGTGCCAGTAGTATCGGGTGGACAGGGCAAGAGACCCAGTACTTC
TRBD2,-,TRBJ2-1,TRBV11-2,15,CASSLDLAGFNEQFF,TGTGCCAGCAGCTTAGATTTAGCGGGATTCAATGAGCAGTTCTTC
TRBD1,-,TRBJ2-7,TRBV6-1,13,CASTAGGLIEQYF,TGTGCCAGCACGGCAGGGGGCTTGATCGAGCAGTACTTC
TRBD2,-,TRBJ2-1,TRBV19,15,CASGKSAGAGNEQFF,TGTGCCAGTGGGAAATCAGCGGGAGCGGGGAATGAGCAGTTCTTC
-,-,TRBJ2-3,TRBV4-3,16,CASSQDGPGGTDTQYF,TGCGCCAGCAGCCAAGATGGTCCAGGGGGGACAGATACGCAGTATTTT
TRBD2,-,TRBJ2-1,TRBV10-3,16,CAISAWGTSGRFEQFF,TGTGCCATCAGTGCCTGGGGGACTAGCGGGAGATTTGAGCAGTTCTTC
TRBD2,-,TRBJ2-1,TRBV5-6,12,CASSLLAGVTFF,TGTGCCAGCAGCCTACTAGCGGGAGTAACCTTCTTC
TRBD2,-,TRBJ2-5,TRBV6-1,15,CASSTGTSGGETQYF,TGTGCCAGCAGTACCGGGACTAGCGGCGGAGAGACCCAGTACTTC
TRBD2,-,TRBJ2-2,TRBV5-1,19,CASSYRRGASGISAGELFF,TGCGCCAGCAGCTACCGCCGGGGGGCTAGCGGGATTTCCGCCGGGGAGCTGTTTTTT